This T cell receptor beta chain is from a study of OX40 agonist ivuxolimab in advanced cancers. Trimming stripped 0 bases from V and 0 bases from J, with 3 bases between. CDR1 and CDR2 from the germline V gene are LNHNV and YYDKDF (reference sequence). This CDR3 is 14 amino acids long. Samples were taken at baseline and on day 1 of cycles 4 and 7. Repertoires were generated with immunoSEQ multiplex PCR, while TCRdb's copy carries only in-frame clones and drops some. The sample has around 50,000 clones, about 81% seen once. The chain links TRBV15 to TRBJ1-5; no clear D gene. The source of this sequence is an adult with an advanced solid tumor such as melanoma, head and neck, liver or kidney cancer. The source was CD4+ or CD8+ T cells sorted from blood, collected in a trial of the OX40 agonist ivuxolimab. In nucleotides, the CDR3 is TGTGCCACCAGCAGAGATTTTAGCAATCAGCCCCAGCATTTT. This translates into CATSRDFSNQPQHF.